This T cell receptor beta chain was found in a study of T cell responses to AZD1222 COVID-19 vaccine. This clone was picked up a small number of times. The antigen is undetermined. Study results and caveats: Seropositive status at baseline applied to only five to seven AZD1222 recipients.

Some clones are missing from TCRdb's copy, which holds only in-frame ones; the method was immunoSEQ multiplex PCR. The repertoire holds around 130,000 clones, with 88% as singletons. The junction had 9 bases not matched to a gene; V was cut back by 2 bases and J by 5 bases. This CDR3 is built from 15 residues. Germline CDR1 is SGHRS and CDR2 is YFSETQ. The origin of this receptor is an adult in good health. Sequencing used peripheral blood, obtained on day 0 of AZD1222 vaccination. The chain uses TRBV5-1 and TRBJ2-7; 8 bases agree with TRBD1. The CDR3 region is CASSLTGTGDHEQYF. In DNA, the CDR3 is TGCGCCAGCAGCTTAACCGGGACAGGAGACCACGAGCAGTACTTC.